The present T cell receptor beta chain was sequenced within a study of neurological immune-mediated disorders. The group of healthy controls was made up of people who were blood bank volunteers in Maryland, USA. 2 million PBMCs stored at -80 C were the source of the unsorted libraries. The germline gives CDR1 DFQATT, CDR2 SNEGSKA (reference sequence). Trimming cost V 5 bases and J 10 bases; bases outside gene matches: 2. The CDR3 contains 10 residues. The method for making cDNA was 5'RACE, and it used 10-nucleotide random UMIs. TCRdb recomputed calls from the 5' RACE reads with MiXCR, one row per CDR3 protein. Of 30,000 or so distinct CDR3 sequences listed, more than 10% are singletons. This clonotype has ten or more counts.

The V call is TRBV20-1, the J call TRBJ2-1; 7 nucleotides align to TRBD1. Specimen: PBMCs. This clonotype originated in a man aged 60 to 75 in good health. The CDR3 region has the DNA TGCAGTGCTGACAGGGTCGAGCAGTTCTTC. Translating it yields CSADRVEQFF.